Detailed here is one T cell receptor (beta chain). This CDR3 has 14 amino acids. The V and J ends lost 4 bases and 5 bases, in that order; junction bases with no gene match: 3. CDR1 SGHRS and CDR2 YFSETQ come from the germline V gene. Profiling relied on immunoSEQ multiplex PCR, and the TCRdb table lists in-frame clones only, not all of them. The table shows nearly 400,000 clones, with approximately 89% occurring only once. This specimen belongs to a study of blood T cell repertoires in COVID-19. Sequenced input: PBMCs or T cells enriched from blood (not recorded which). The sequence was collected from a woman aged 25 to 39 who had recovered from COVID-19. The chain recombines TRBV5-1 with TRBJ1-5; TRBD1 matches 10 bases. CDR3 in amino acids: CASSIGQGDQPQHF. The DNA for the CDR3 is TGCGCCAGCAGCATAGGACAGGGGGATCAGCCCCAGCATTTT.